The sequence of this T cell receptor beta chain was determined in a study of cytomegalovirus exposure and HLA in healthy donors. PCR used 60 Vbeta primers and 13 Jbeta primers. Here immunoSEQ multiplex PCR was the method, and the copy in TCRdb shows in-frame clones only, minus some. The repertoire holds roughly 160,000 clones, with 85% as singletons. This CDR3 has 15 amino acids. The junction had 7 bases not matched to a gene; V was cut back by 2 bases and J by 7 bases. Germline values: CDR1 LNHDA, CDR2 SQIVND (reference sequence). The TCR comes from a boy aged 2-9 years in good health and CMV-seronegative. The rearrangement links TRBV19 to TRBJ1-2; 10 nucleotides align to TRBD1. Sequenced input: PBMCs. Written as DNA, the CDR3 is TGTGCCAGTAGTATACTCGGGACAGGGGTCGTTGGCTACACCTTC. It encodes CASSILGTGVVGYTF.